The rows below give T cell receptor beta chains drawn from one sample of a study of blood T cell repertoires in COVID-19. The table came from immunoSEQ multiplex PCR; TCRdb's copy has only in-frame clones and leaves some out. The table shows some 230,000 clones, with over 75% occurring only once. Sequencing was carried out using PBMCs or T cells enriched from blood (not recorded which). Every receptor here comes from a woman younger than 30 in a cohort exposed to, infected with or recovered from COVID-19 (not recorded which). CDR3s include the opening cysteine and the closing phenylalanine or tryptophan. D genes are given only for firm matches. Rows may omit the clone size; those that give it use once, few, many or a size class.

V	D	size	J	CDR3	DNA
TRBV6-5	NA	NA	TRBJ1-5	CASSSEGRDQPQHF	TGTGCCAGCAGTAGCGAAGGCCGGGATCAGCCCCAGCATTTT
TRBV12-3/TRBV12-4	NA	NA	TRBJ1-4	CASRSRNEKLFF	TGTGCCAGCCGTAGCCGGAATGAAAAACTGTTTTTT
TRBV6-5	NA	NA	TRBJ2-2	CASNVEGPGGELFF	TGTGCCAGCAATGTGGAGGGCCCTGGCGGGGAGCTGTTTTTT
TRBV5-4	NA	NA	TRBJ1-2	CASSLESLGGKVYGYTF	TGTGCCAGCAGCTTGGAATCATTGGGGGGGAAGGTCTATGGCTACACCTTC
TRBV15	NA	NA	TRBJ1-5	CATSVRRFSNQPQHF	TGTGCCACCAGCGTGAGGAGGTTTAGCAATCAGCCCCAGCATTTT
TRBV7-2	NA	NA	TRBJ1-1	CASSLRGFDTEAFF	TGTGCCAGCAGCTTAAGGGGATTCGACACTGAAGCTTTCTTT
TRBV27	TRBD2	NA	TRBJ2-7	CASRPAAGYEQYF	TGTGCCAGCAGACCCGCAGCGGGGTACGAGCAGTACTTC
TRBV12-5	TRBD2	NA	TRBJ2-7	CASGLVTGTSGPPHYEQYF	TGTGCTAGTGGTTTAGTGACCGGGACTAGCGGGCCCCCCCACTACGAGCAGTACTTC
TRBV6-5	NA	NA	TRBJ2-2	CASSLPYTGELFF	TGTGCCAGCAGTCTACCTTACACCGGGGAGCTGTTTTTT
TRBV18	TRBD2	NA	TRBJ2-1	CASSLLAGGTPSYNEQFF	TGTGCCAGCTCACTTCTAGCGGGGGGAACCCCCTCCTACAATGAGCAGTTCTTC
TRBV18	NA	NA	TRBJ2-7	CASSPAAGLEYEQYF	TGTGCCAGCTCACCAGCGGCAGGGCTTGAGTACGAGCAGTACTTC
TRBV5-1	NA	NA	TRBJ1-2	CASSVKGGENYGYTF	TGCGCCAGCAGCGTCAAAGGGGGAGAAAACTATGGCTACACCTTC
TRBV21-1	NA	NA	TRBJ2-1	CASSKSGYNEQFF	TGTGCCAGCAGCAAGTCAGGTTACAATGAGCAGTTCTTC
TRBV19	NA	NA	TRBJ1-5	CASNERDNQPQHF	TGTGCCAGTAACGAACGGGACAATCAGCCCCAGCATTTT
TRBV25-1	TRBD1	NA	TRBJ2-5	CASSEGGQGLTQYF	TGTGCCAGCAGTGAAGGGGGACAGGGTTTGACCCAGTACTTC
TRBV5-1	NA	few	TRBJ2-3	CASSAGQTGTDTQYF	TGCGCCAGCAGCGCGGGACAGACAGGGACAGATACGCAGTATTTT
TRBV28	TRBD1	once	TRBJ2-7	CASSSGQGLAYEQYF	TGTGCCAGCAGCTCCGGACAGGGGTTGGCCTACGAGCAGTACTTC
TRBV29-1	TRBD2	NA	TRBJ2-5	CSVVTSGQETQYF	TGCAGCGTTGTGACTAGCGGCCAAGAGACCCAGTACTTC
TRBV5-1	NA	NA	TRBJ1-1	CATRREMNTEAFF	TGCGCCACCCGGCGGGAAATGAACACTGAAGCTTTCTTT
TRBV15	TRBD1	NA	TRBJ2-3	CATSTDRSTDTQYF	TGTGCCACCAGCACGGACAGGTCCACAGATACGCAGTATTTT
TRBV7-3	TRBD2	NA	TRBJ2-3	CASSPLAGGNTDTQYF	TGTGCCAGCAGCCCCCTAGCGGGGGGAAACACAGATACGCAGTATTTT
TRBV5-1	TRBD2	once	TRBJ2-3	CASSAGLGGADTQYF	TGCGCCAGCAGCGCGGGACTAGGTGGGGCAGATACGCAGTATTTT
TRBV6-1	TRBD1	medium-sized	TRBJ2-1	CASSEVGQHNEQFF	TGTGCCAGCAGTGAAGTGGGACAGCACAATGAGCAGTTCTTC
TRBV27	TRBD1	NA	TRBJ1-4	CASSLAGGEVDEKLFF	TGTGCCAGCAGTCTGGCAGGGGGCGAGGTGGATGAAAAACTGTTTTTT
TRBV27	NA	NA	TRBJ2-3	CASSFRGFTDTQYF	TGTGCCAGCAGTTTCCGGGGATTCACAGATACGCAGTATTTT
TRBV2	TRBD1	NA	TRBJ2-7	CASTLGQVHEQYF	TGTGCCAGCACTCTGGGACAGGTCCACGAGCAGTACTTC
TRBV9	NA	NA	TRBJ1-1	CASSVAGGARTEAFF	TGTGCCAGCAGCGTAGCTGGCGGGGCGAGGACTGAAGCTTTCTTT
TRBV7-9	NA	NA	TRBJ1-2	CASSLRDRQSLGYTF	TGTGCCAGCAGCTTAAGAGACAGGCAATCCCTAGGCTACACCTTC
TRBV2	NA	NA	TRBJ2-3	CASTVGGPNTDTQYF	TGTGCCAGCACCGTCGGTGGGCCGAACACAGATACGCAGTATTTT
TRBV28	NA	once	TRBJ2-7	CASSLSADWESSYEQYF	TGTGCCAGCAGTTTATCCGCGGACTGGGAGAGCTCCTACGAGCAGTACTTC
TRBV9	TRBD2	NA	TRBJ2-5	CASSQTSGRVETQYF	TGTGCCAGCAGCCAGACTAGCGGGAGGGTGGAGACCCAGTACTTC
TRBV5-5	TRBD2	NA	TRBJ2-1	CASSLEAGDGYNEQFF	TGTGCCAGCAGCTTGGAAGCGGGAGATGGATACAATGAGCAGTTCTTC
TRBV24-1	TRBD1	NA	TRBJ1-6	CATSGQGNSPLHF	TGTGCCACCAGTGGACAGGGTAATTCACCCCTCCACTTT
TRBV19	NA	NA	TRBJ1-3	CASSPGRSAGNTIYF	TGTGCCAGTAGCCCAGGGAGGAGTGCTGGAAACACCATATATTTT
TRBV19	NA	NA	TRBJ1-2	CASSRTDYGYTF	TGTGCCAGCAGCCGCACAGACTATGGCTACACCTTC
TRBV12-3/TRBV12-4	TRBD1	NA	TRBJ1-6	CASSPSGGSPLHF	TGTGCCAGCAGTCCATCAGGGGGTTCACCCCTCCACTTT
TRBV28	NA	NA	TRBJ1-4	CASSLPARTAINEKLFF	TGTGCCAGCAGTTTGCCCGCCCGGACAGCAATTAATGAAAAACTGTTTTTT
TRBV27	NA	NA	TRBJ1-4	CASSLTPARGEKLFF	TGTGCCAGCAGTTTGACACCCGCCCGGGGGGAAAAACTGTTTTTT
TRBV19	TRBD1	few	TRBJ2-7	CASSEDRGFDEQYF	TGTGCCAGTAGTGAGGACAGGGGGTTCGACGAGCAGTACTTC
TRBV3-1/TRBV3-2	TRBD2	NA	TRBJ2-5	CASSLGRGGETQYF	TGTGCCAGCAGCCTAGGTCGGGGGGGAGAGACCCAGTACTTC
TRBV3-1/TRBV3-2	NA	NA	TRBJ1-2	CASSRGTGGDYGYTF	TGTGCCAGCAGCCGGGGGACCGGGGGTGACTATGGCTACACCTTC
TRBV6-5	NA	NA	TRBJ1-2	CASSTGSGYTF	TGTGCCAGCAGCACAGGGTCTGGCTACACCTTC
TRBV20-1	NA	NA	TRBJ1-1	CSASPVNTEAFF	TGCAGTGCTAGTCCGGTAAACACTGAAGCTTTCTTT
TRBV29-1	NA	many	TRBJ2-4	CSVARGSEENIQYF	TGCAGCGTTGCTCGGGGGAGCGAGGAAAACATTCAGTACTTC
TRBV11-2	TRBD2	NA	TRBJ2-7	CASSLVRTSGREQYF	TGTGCCAGCAGCTTAGTAAGGACTAGCGGGCGCGAGCAGTACTTC
TRBV5-6	NA	NA	TRBJ2-3	CASSPLRGALDTQYF	TGTGCCAGCAGCCCTCTACGGGGGGCCTTAGATACGCAGTATTTT
TRBV7-8	NA	NA	TRBJ2-1	CASSRLGARRFF	TGTGCCAGCAGCCGCCTGGGTGCTAGGAGGTTCTTC
TRBV2	TRBD1	NA	TRBJ2-7	CASSLIQGGEQYF	TGTGCCAGCAGTTTAATACAGGGGGGCGAGCAGTACTTC
TRBV6-5	TRBD1	NA	TRBJ1-1	CASRRWTGRNTEAFF	TGTGCCAGCAGGCGATGGACAGGGCGGAACACTGAAGCTTTCTTT
TRBV21-1	NA	NA	TRBJ1-6	CASRGSYSPLHF	TGTGCCAGCAGAGGGAGCTATTCACCCCTCCACTTT
TRBV5-4	NA	many	TRBJ2-3	CASSFTSRRGLTDTQYF	TGTGCCAGCAGCTTCACTTCTCGGCGGGGACTCACAGATACGCAGTATTTT
TRBV28	NA	once	TRBJ1-2	CASRTPSGDYGYTF	TGTGCCAGCAGAACCCCGTCCGGGGACTATGGCTACACCTTC
TRBV23-1	NA	NA	TRBJ2-7	CASSPLDSEQYF	TGCGCCAGCAGTCCCCTGGACAGCGAGCAGTACTTC
TRBV5-1	NA	NA	TRBJ1-2	CASSIGQYGYTF	TGCGCCAGCAGCATTGGACAGTATGGCTACACCTTC
TRBV18	NA	NA	TRBJ1-2	CASSPQHREVGGYTF	TGTGCCAGCTCACCACAGCACAGGGAAGTAGGTGGCTACACCTTC
TRBV6-5	NA	NA	TRBJ1-5	CAAAGAIEQPQHF	TGTGCCGCCGCGGGGGCTATAGAGCAGCCCCAGCATTTT
TRBV28	TRBD1	NA	TRBJ1-2	CASSLEQGAYGYTF	TGTGCCAGCAGCTTAGAACAGGGGGCCTATGGCTACACCTTC
TRBV29-1	NA	NA	TRBJ1-2	CSVEAGDYGYTF	TGCAGCGTTGAAGCCGGGGACTATGGCTACACCTTC
TRBV12-5	TRBD2	NA	TRBJ2-1	CASGLAGTSGAGVLQFF	TGTGCTAGTGGTTTGGCCGGGACTAGCGGGGCCGGGGTGCTGCAGTTCTTC
TRBV6-5	NA	NA	TRBJ2-5	CASSLDSGETQYF	TGTGCCAGCAGTTTAGACAGTGGGGAGACCCAGTACTTC